This T cell receptor (beta chain) is from a study of blood T cells in healthy people across ages. Study results and limitations: Older individuals had lower TCR beta diversity per million T cells (the decline was roughly linear).

Then a second PCR, running roughly 7 to 11 cycles, was carried out with a sample-barcoded 5' primer and a J-beta primer mix. TCRdb re-called the 5' RACE reads through MiXCR, storing one row per CDR3 protein. The sample includes around 850,000 distinct CDR3 sequences, approximately 35% seen only once; the top ten take over 10%. Healthy Russian Caucasian donors spanned ages roughly 6 to 100 years. V was clipped by 4 bases and J by 5 bases; unmatched bases: 7. This CDR3 is 14 amino acids long. Germline-derived CDR1 and CDR2 are ENHRY and SYGVKD. As concerns this clonotype: The antigen remains unidentified.

The chain joins TRBV10-3 to TRBJ2-5, with 7 bases identical to TRBD2. This receptor was identified in a man younger than 30 in good health. Sequenced material: blood. The CDR3 loop is CAISAGLDGETQYF. The CDR3 nucleotides are TGTGCCATCAGTGCCGGACTAGACGGGGAGACCCAGTACTTC.